The present TCR beta chain was sequenced within a study of T cell responses to AZD1222 COVID-19 vaccine. Study-wide results and caveats: None of the repertoires were sampled until the peak T cell response had passed. At baseline, just a handful of AZD1222 recipients tested seropositive. Spike-wide vaccine-associated CD4 TCRs dominated at 160-218 and 743-854.

The V gene end was trimmed by 7 bases and the J gene end by 6 bases; junction bases not matched to a gene: 14. Germline loops: CDR1 MRHNA, CDR2 SNTAGT. The CDR3 sequence is 16 residues long. This clone was seen only once. Its antigen is undetermined. Data came from immunoSEQ multiplex PCR; TCRdb stores just in-frame clones and leaves some out. The table shows over 90,000 clones, with about 90% occurring only once. The chain carries TRBV6-4 and TRBJ2-1, with 8 bases lining up with TRBD2. The source was peripheral blood, collected 28 days after the second AZD1222 dose. This clonotype was obtained from an adult who received the AZD1222 COVID-19 vaccine. The CDR3 DNA sequence: TGTGCCAGCACTTCGCCCCTATGCGGGGGGCTCAATGAGCAGTTCTTC. Translated: CASTSPLCGGLNEQFF.